The sequence of this T cell receptor (beta chain) was determined in a study of T-cell memory formation after mild COVID-19. Germline V gives CDR1 MNHEY, CDR2 SMNVEV (reference sequence). The CDR3 is 16 residues long. V gave up 6 bases and J gave up 1 base, with 18 bases separating them. TCRdb used MiXCR to reprocess the 5' RACE reads, holding one entry per CDR3 protein. The sample carries approximately 260,000 distinct CDR3 sequences, over 15% recorded once. General study findings and limits: CD4+ bias marked clones expanding day 15 to 37, unlike balanced contracting clones.

A remark on this clonotype: The antigen remains unidentified.

This chain connects TRBV27 to TRBJ2-5; D may be TRBD2 (7 bases). This TCR came from a young man who had mild COVID-19 (a few samples of this study predate the infection). Cell type and time point are not known. The sequenced sample consisted of PBMCs or a T cell subset sorted from them (not recorded which). CDR3 residues: CASSTVGRGPQETQYF. Here the CDR3 DNA reads TGTGCCAGCAGCACGGTTGGGCGGGGGCCCCAAGAGACCCAGTACTTC.